This T cell receptor (beta chain) was found in a study of blood T cell repertoires in COVID-19. Study at large: COVID-19 samples collected from the United States, Italy and Spain covered acute and convalescent phases. T cells, B-cell-depleted T cells, or PBMCs supplied cDNA or gDNA.

Per the original methods: The authors estimated nucleated cell counts from reference gene primer amplification. Using immunoSEQ multiplex PCR, the repertoire was profiled, and TCRdb retains in-frame clones only, with some absent. V and J calls plus clone size are reproduced from that table; the DNA served to infer D and trimming. Found here are about 88,000 clones, roughly nine tenths of them singletons; the top ten hold roughly 1.8%. This clone showed up just a few times. The CDR3 has 13 residues. Trimming pared 6 bases from V and 5 bases from J, leaving 11 bases between. Per the germline V gene, CDR1 is MNHNY and CDR2 is SVGAGI (reference sequence).

The receptor was isolated from a human donor with active COVID-19. The donor label of this sample is uncertain. This chain connects TRBV6-6 to TRBJ1-5; D not certain. The sequenced sample consisted of peripheral blood. CDR3 sequence: CASRDPGDQPQHF. The CDR3 coding sequence is TGTGCCAGCAGGGACCCCGGGGATCAGCCCCAGCATTTT.